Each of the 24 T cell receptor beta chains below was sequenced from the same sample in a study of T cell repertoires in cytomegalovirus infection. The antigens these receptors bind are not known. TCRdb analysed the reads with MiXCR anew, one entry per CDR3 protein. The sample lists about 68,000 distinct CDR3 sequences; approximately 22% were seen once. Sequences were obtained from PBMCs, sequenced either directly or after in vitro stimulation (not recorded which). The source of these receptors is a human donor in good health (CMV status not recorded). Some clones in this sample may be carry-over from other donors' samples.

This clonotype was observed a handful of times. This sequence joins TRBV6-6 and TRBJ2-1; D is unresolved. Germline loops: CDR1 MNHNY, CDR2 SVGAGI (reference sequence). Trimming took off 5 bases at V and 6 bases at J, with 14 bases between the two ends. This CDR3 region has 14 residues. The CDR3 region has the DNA TGTGCCAGCAGTACATCCCGCCTTGGCAATGAGCAGTTCTTC. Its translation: CASSTSRLGNEQFF.

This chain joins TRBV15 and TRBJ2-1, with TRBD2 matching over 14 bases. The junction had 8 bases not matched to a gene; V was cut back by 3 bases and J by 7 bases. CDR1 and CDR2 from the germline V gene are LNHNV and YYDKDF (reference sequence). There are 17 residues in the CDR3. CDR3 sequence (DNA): TGTGCCACCAGCAGGGGAGGACTAGCGGGAGGTAATAATGAGCAGTTCTTC. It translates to CATSRGGLAGGNNEQFF.

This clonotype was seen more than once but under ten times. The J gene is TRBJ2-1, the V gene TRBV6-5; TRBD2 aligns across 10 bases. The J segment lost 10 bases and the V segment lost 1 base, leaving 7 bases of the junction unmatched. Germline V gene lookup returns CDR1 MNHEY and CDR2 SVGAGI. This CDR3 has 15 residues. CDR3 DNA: TGTGCCAGCAGTTACTGGGCTAGCGGGAGATGGGAGCAGTTCTTC. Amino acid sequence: CASSYWASGRWEQFF.

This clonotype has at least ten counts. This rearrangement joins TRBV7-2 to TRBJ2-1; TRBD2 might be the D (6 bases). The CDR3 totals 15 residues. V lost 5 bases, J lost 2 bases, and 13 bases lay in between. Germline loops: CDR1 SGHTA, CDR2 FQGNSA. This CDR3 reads CASSPGSGAYNEQFF. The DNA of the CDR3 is TGTGCCAGCAGCCCCGGGTCGGGAGCCTACAATGAGCAGTTCTTC.

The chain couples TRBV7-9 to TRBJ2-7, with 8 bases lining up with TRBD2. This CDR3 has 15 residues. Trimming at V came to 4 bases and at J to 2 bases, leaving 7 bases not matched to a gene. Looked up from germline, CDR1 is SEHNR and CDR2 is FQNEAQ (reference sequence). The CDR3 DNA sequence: TGTGCCAGCAGCTCCCCAGGTAGCGGGACCTACGAGCAGTACGTC. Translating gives CASSSPGSGTYEQYV.

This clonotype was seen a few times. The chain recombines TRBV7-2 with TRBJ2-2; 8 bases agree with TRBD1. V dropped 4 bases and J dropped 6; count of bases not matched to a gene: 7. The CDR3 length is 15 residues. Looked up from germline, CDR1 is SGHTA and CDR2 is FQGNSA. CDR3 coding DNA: TGTGCCAGCAGCTCACAGAGGACAGGGTCCGGGGAGCTGTTTTTT. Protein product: CASSSQRTGSGELFF.

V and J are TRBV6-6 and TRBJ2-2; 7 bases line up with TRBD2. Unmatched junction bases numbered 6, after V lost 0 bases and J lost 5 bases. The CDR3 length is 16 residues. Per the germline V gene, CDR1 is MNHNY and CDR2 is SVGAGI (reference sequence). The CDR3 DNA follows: TGTGCCAGCAGTTACTCGGGGGGGAGAGGGACCGGGGAGCTGTTTTTT. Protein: CASSYSGGRGTGELFF.

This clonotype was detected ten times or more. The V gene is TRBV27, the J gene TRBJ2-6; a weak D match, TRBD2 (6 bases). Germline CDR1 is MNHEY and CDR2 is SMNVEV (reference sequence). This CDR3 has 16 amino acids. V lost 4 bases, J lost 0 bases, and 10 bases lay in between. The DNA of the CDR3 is TGTGCCAGCAGTTCCCTCGGGAGCTCTGGGGCCAACGTCCTGACTTTC. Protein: CASSSLGSSGANVLTF.

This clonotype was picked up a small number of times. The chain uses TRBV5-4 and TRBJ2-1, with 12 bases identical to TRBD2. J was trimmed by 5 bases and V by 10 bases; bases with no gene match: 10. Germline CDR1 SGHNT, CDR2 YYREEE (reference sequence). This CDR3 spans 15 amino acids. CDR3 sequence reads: CACERLAGVDNEQFF. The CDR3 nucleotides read TGTGCCTGCGAGAGACTAGCGGGAGTAGACAATGAGCAGTTCTTC. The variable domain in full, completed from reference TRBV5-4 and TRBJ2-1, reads ETGVTQSPTHLIKTRGQQVTLRCSSQSGHNTVSWYQQALGQGPQFIFQYYREEENGRGNFPPRFSGLQFPNYSSELNVNALELDDSALYLCACERLAGVDNEQFFGPGTRLTVL.

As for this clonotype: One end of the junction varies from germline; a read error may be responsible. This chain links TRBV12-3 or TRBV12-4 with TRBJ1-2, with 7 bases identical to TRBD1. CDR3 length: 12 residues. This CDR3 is CVSSEQGFGYTF. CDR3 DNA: TGTGTCAGCAGTGAACAGGGGTTTGGCTACACCTTC.

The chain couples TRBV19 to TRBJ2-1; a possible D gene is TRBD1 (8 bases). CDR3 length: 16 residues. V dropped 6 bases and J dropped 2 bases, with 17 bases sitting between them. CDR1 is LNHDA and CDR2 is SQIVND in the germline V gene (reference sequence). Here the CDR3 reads CASRTGASGPYNEQFF. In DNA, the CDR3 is TGTGCCAGTAGGACAGGGGCTAGCGGCCCCTACAATGAGCAGTTCTTC.

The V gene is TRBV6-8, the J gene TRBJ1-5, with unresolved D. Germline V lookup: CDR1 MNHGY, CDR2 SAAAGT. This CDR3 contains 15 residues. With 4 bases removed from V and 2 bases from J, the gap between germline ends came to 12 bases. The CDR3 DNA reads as TGTGCCAGCAGTTCCGGAATTGGGGGCAATCAGCCCCAGCATTTT. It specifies CASSSGIGGNQPQHF.

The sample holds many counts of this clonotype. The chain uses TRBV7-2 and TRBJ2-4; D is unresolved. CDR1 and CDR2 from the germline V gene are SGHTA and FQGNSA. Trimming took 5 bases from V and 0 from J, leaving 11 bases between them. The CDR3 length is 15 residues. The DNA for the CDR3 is TGTGCCAGCAGCCCGGGCTTTCTAGCCAAAAACATTCAGTACTTC. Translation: CASSPGFLAKNIQYF.

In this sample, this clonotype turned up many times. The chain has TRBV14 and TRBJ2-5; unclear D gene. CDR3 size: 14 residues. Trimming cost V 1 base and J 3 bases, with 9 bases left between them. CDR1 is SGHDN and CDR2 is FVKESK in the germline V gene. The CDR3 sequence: CASSQVSTEETQYF. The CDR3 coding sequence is TGTGCCAGCAGCCAAGTAAGCACAGAAGAGACCCAGTACTTC.

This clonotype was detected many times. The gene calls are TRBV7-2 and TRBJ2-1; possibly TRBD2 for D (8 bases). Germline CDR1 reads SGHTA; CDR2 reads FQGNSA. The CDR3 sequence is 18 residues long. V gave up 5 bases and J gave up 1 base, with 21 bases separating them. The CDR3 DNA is TGTGCCAGCAGCCCCAGGGGGAGCGGGAGAGGATCCTACAATGAGCAGTTCTTC. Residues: CASSPRGSGRGSYNEQFF. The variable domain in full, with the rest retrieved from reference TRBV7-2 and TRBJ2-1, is GAGVSQSPSNKVTEKGKDVELRCDPISGHTALYWYRQSLGQGLEFLIYFQGNSAPDKSGLPSDRFSAERTGGSVSTLTIQRTQQEDSAVYLCASSPRGSGRGSYNEQFFGPGTRLTVL.

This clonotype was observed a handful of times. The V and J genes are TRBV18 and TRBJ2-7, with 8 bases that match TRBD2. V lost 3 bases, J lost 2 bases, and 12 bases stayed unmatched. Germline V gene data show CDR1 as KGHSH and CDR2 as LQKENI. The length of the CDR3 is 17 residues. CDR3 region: CASSPLKSGSSAYEQYF. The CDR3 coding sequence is TGTGCCAGCTCACCCCTGAAGAGCGGGAGTTCCGCCTACGAGCAGTACTTC.

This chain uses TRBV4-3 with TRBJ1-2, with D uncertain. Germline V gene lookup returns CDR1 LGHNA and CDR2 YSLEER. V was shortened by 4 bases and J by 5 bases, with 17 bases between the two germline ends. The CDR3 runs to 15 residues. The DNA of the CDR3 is TGCGCCAGCAGCCGAGAGGAATCTAATAGGTATGGCTACACCTTC. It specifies CASSREESNRYGYTF.

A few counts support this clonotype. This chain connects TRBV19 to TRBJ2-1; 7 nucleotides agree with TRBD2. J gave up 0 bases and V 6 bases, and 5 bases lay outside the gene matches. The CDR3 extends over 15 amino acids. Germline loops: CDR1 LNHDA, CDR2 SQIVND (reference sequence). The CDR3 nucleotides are TGTGCCAGTAGCGCGGCGGGGGTCTCCTACAATGAGCAGTTCTTC. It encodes CASSAAGVSYNEQFF.

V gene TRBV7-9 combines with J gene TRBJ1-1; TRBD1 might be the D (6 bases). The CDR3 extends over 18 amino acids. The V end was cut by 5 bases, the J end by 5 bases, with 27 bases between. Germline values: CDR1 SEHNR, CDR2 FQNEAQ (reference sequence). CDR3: CASSPLGGGAFYWTEAFF. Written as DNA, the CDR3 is TGTGCCAGCAGCCCCTTGGGGGGGGGCGCGTTTTATTGGACTGAAGCTTTCTTT.

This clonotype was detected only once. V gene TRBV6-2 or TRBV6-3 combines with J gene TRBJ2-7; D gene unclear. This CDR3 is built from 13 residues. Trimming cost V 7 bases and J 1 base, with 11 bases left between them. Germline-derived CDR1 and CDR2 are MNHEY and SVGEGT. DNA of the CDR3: TGTGCCAGCAAGGAAGGATGGTCCTACGAGCAGTACGTC. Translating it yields CASKEGWSYEQYV.

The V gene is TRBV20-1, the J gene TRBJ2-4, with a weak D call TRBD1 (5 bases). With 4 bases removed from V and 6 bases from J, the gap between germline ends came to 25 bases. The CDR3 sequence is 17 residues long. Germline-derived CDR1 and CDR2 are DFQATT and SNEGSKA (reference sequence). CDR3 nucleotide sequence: TGCAGTGCTATAGCCCGAGCAGGCAGGGTCCGGACAAACATTCAGTACTTC. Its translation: CSAIARAGRVRTNIQYF.

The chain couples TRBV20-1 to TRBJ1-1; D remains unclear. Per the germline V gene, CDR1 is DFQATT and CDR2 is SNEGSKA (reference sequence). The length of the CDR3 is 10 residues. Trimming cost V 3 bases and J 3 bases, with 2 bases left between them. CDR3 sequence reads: CSARYTEAFF. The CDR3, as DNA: TGCAGTGCTAGGTACACTGAAGCTTTCTTT.

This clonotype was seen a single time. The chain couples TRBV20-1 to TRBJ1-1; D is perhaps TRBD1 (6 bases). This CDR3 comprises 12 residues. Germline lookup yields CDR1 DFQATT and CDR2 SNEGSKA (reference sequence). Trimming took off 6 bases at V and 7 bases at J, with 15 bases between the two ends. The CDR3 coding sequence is TGCAGTGCGCATCGGACAGCAAGTGAAGCTTTCTTT. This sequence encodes CSAHRTASEAFF.

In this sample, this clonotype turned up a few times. Here the CDR3 DNA reads TGTGCCAGCAGCTTGGAGGACAGACCCACAGATACGCAGTATTTT. Its protein is CASSLEDRPTDTQYF. V is TRBV11-2 and J is TRBJ2-3; TRBD1 is a possible D gene (6 bases). The CDR3 loop spans 15 amino acids. V lost 3 bases and J 2 bases, leaving 12 bases between the germline ends. Germline CDR1 SGHAT, CDR2 FQNNGV.